This T cell receptor beta chain is drawn from a study of cytomegalovirus exposure and HLA in healthy donors. The PCR was carried out with 60 Vbeta primers and 13 Jbeta primers. Measured with immunoSEQ multiplex PCR; TCRdb has only the in-frame clones, and not every one. This sample contains about 88,000 clones. With respect to this clone: Its cognate antigen is unknown.

Study outcomes and limitations: In a later analysis, CMV-associated beta chains were mostly HLA-associated, it appeared. The study designated 150 or so TCR beta chains cytomegalovirus-associated.

This sequence was found in a girl between 10 and 17 years old in good health and CMV-seropositive. Sequenced sample: PBMCs.

CDR3 protein: CATSRDGSGGAVETQYF. The CDR3 DNA is TGTGCCACCAGCAGAGACGGTAGCGGGGGGGCAGTAGAGACCCAGTACTTC. The rearrangement links TRBV15 to TRBJ2-5; 11 bases fit TRBD2. The length of the CDR3 is 17 residues. From germline, CDR1 is LNHNV and CDR2 YYDKDF (reference sequence). Trimming at V came to 0 bases and at J to 4 bases, leaving 7 bases not matched to a gene.